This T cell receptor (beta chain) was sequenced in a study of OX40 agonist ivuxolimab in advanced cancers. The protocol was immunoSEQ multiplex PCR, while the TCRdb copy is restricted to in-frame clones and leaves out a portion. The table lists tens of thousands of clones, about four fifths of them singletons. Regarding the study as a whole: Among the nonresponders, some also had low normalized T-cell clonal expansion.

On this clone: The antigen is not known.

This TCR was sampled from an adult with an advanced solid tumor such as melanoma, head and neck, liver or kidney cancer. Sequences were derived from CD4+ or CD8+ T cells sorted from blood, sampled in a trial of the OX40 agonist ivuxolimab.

CDR3 sequence: CASSSSGGPANEQFF. The CDR3 DNA reads TGTGCCAGCAGTTCTAGCGGGGGGCCTGCCAATGAGCAGTTCTTC. The chain joins TRBV6-5 to TRBJ2-1; 11 bases fit TRBD2. This CDR3 region has 15 residues. The trim removed 4 bases at V and 6 bases at J, leaving 5 bases unmatched. Germline CDR1 is MNHEY and CDR2 is SVGAGI.